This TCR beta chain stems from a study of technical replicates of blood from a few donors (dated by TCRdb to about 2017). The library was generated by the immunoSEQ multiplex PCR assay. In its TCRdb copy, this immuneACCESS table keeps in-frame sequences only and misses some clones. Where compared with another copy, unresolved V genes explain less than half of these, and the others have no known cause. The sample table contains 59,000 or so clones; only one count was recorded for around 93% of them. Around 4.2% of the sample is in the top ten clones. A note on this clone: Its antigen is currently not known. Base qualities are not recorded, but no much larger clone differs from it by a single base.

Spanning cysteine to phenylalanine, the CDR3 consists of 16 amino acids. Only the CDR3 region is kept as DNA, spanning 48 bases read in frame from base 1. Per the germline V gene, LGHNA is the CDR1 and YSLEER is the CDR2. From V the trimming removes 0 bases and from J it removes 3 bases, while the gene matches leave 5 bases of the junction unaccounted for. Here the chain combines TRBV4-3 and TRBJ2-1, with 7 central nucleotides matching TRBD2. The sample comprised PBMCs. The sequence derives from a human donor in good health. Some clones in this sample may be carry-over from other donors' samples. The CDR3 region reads CASSQDGVAGYNEQFF. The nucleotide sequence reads TGCGCCAGCAGCCAAGATGGGGTAGCGGGCTACAATGAGCAGTTCTTC.